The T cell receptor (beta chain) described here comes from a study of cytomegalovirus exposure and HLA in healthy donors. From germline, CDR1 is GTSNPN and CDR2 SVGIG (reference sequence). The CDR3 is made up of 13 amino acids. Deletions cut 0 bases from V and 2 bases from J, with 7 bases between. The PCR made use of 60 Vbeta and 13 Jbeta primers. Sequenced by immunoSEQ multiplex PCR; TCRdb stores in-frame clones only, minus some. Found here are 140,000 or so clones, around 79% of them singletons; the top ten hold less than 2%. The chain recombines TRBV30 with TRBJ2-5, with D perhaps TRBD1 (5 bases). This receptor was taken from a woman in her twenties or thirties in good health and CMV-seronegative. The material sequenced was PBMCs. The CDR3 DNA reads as TGTGCCTGGAGTGTGGGGCTTCAAGAGACCCAGTACTTC. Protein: CAWSVGLQETQYF.